The subject of this entry is one TCR beta chain. Antigen unknown. This sample stems from a study of cytomegalovirus exposure and HLA in healthy donors. Study-level background: Clustering assigned around 77% of the approximately 400 genotyped donors to the Caucasian-associated ancestry cluster.

60 Vbeta and 13 Jbeta primers were used in PCR. Libraries were prepared by immunoSEQ multiplex PCR; TCRdb keeps only in-frame clonotypes and omits some of them. This sample has roughly 100,000 clones, with 60% to 85% found just once. General study findings and limits: The authors considered a cluster of highly shared sequence variants likely to be a sequencing artifact. Later analysis showed most CMV-associated TCR beta chains appearing HLA-restricted. Earlier results showed most TCR beta V segments being productive about 87% or about 30% of the time.

With 5 bases removed from V and 4 bases from J, the gap between germline ends came to 10 bases. The CDR3 extends over 13 amino acids. The germline gives CDR1 SGHNT, CDR2 YENEEA. The chain links TRBV11-3 to TRBJ2-3; D is perhaps TRBD1 (6 bases). The origin of this receptor is a woman between 40 and 50 years old in good health and CMV-seronegative. Source material: PBMCs. The chain's CDR3 is CASSQTGSDTQYF. The CDR3 nucleotides are TGTGCCAGCAGCCAGACAGGATCAGATACGCAGTATTTT. The full variable domain, completed using reference TRBV11-3 and TRBJ2-3, is EAGVVQSPRYKIIEKKQPVAFWCNPISGHNTLYWYLQNLGQGPELLIRYENEEAVDDSQLPKDRFSAERLKGVDSTLKIQPAELGDSAVYLCASSQTGSDTQYFGPGTRLTVL.